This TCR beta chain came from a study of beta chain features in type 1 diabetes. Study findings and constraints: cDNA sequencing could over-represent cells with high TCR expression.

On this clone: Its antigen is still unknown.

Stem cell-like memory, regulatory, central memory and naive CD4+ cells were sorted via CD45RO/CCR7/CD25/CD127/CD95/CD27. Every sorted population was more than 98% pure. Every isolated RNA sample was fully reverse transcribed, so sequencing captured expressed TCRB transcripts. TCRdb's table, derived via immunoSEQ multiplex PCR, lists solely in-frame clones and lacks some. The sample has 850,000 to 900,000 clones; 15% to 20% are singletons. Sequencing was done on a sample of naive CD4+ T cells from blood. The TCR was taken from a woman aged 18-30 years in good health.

In DNA form, the CDR3 reads TGTGCCAGCAGCTTTGAGGGCGCCATTCAGTACTTC. It codes for CASSFEGAIQYF. The chain joins TRBV7-2 to TRBJ2-4; TRBD2 might be the D (5 bases). Trimming pared 3 bases from V and 9 bases from J, leaving 9 bases between. The CDR3 runs to 12 residues. Germline values: CDR1 SGHTA, CDR2 FQGNSA.